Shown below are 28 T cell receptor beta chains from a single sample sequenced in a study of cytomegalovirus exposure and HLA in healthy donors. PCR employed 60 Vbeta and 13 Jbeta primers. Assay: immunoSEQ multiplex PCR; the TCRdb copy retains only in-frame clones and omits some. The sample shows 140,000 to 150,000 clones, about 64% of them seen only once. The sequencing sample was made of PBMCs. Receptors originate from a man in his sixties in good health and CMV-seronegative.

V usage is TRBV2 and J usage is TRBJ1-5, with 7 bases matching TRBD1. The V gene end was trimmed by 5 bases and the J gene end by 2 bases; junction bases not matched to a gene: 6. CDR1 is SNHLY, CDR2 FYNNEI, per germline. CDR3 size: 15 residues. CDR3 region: CASSTGDWGNQPQHF. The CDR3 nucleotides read TGTGCCAGCAGTACAGGGGACTGGGGCAATCAGCCCCAGCATTTT.

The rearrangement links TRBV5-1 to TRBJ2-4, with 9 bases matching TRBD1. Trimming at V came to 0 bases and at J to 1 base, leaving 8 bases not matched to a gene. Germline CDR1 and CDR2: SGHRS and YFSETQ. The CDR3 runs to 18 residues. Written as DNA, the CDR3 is TGCGCCAGCAGCTTGGGGTGGGACAGGGAGAAGGCCAAAAACATTCAGTACTTC. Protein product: CASSLGWDREKAKNIQYF.

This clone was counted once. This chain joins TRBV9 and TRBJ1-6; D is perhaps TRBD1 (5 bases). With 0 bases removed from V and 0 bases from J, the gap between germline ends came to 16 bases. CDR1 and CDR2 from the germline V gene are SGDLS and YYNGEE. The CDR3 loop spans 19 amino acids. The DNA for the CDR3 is TGTGCCAGCAGCGTAGCACCTGACAGTCCAAGCTCCTATAATTCACCCCTCCACTTT. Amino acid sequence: CASSVAPDSPSSYNSPLHF. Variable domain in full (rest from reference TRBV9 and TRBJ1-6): DSGVTQTPKHLITATGQRVTLRCSPRSGDLSVYWYQQSLDQGLQFLIQYYNGEERAKGNILERFSAQQFPDLHSELNLSSLELGDSALYFCASSVAPDSPSSYNSPLHFGNGTRLTVT.

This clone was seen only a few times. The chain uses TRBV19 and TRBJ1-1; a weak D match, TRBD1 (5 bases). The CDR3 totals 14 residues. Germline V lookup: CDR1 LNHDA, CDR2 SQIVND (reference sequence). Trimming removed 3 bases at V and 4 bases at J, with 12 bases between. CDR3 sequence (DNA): TGTGCCAGTAGTATGGGGGGATTACTCACTGAAGCTTTCTTT. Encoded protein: CASSMGGLLTEAFF.

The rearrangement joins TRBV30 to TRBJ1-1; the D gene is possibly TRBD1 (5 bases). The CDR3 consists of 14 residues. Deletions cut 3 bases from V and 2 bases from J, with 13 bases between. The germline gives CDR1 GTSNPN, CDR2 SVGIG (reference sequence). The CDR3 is CAWRSPQGNTEAFF. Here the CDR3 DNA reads TGTGCCTGGAGATCCCCGCAGGGAAACACTGAAGCTTTCTTT.

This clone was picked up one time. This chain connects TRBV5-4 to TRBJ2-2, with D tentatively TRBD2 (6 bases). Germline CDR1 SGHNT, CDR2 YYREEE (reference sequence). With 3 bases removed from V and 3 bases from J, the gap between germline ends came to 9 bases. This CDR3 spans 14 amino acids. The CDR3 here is CASSSTSHTGELFF. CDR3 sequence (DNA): TGTGCCAGCAGCTCGACTAGTCACACCGGGGAGCTGTTTTTT.

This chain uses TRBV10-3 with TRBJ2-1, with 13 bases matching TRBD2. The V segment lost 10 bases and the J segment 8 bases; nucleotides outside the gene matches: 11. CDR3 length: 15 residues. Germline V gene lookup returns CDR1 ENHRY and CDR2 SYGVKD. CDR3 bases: TGTGCCACCGCGGGCGGGACTAGCGGGACCGATGAGCAGTTCTTC. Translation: CATAGGTSGTDEQFF.

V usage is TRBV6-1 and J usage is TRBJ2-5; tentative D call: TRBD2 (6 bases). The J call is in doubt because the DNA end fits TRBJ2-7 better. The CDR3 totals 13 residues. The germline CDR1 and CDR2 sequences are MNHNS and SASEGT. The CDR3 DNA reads TGTGCCAGCAGTGGGCTAGCGACCTACGAGCAGTACTTC. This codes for CASSGLATYEQYF.

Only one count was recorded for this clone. This CDR3 reads CAWKGGQGAYEQYF. In DNA form, the CDR3 reads TGTGCCTGGAAAGGGGGACAGGGGGCATACGAGCAGTACTTC. This chain uses TRBV30 with TRBJ2-7; 12 positions agree with TRBD1. Germline CDR1 GTSNPN, CDR2 SVGIG (reference sequence). J gave up 4 bases and V 4 bases, and 5 bases lay outside the gene matches. The CDR3 covers 14 residues.

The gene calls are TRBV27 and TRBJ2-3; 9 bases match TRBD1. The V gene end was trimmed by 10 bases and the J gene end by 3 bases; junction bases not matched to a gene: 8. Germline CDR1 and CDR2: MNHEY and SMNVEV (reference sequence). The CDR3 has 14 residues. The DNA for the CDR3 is TGTGCCACGACCCGGGACAGGGTTACAGATACGCAGTATTTT. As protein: CATTRDRVTDTQYF.

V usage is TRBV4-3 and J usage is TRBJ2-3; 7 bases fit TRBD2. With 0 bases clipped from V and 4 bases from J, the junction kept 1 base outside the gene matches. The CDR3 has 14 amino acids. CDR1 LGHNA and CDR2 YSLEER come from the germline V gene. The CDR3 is CASSQDRGADTQYF. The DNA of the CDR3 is TGCGCCAGCAGCCAAGATCGGGGGGCAGATACGCAGTATTTT.

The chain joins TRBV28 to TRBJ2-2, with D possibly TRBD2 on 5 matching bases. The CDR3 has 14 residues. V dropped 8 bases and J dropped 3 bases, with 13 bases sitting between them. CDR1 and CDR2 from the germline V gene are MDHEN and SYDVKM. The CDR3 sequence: CASSPGSYTGELFF. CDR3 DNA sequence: TGTGCCAGCTCCCCGGGATCATACACCGGGGAGCTGTTTTTT.

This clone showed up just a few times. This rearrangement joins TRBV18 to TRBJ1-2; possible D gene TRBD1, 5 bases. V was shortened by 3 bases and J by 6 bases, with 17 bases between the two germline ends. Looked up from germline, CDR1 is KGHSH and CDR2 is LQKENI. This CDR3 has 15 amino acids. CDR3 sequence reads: CASSPRRGGLDGYTF. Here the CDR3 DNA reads TGTGCCAGCTCACCTCGAAGGGGTGGGTTGGATGGCTACACCTTC.

CDR3 coding DNA: TGTGCCAGCAGCCCGCGACGGGGGAGCACAGATACGCAGTATTTT. As protein: CASSPRRGSTDTQYF. The J gene is TRBJ2-3, the V gene TRBV9; perhaps TRBD2 as D (6 bases). CDR3 length: 15 amino acids. V lost 4 bases and J 0 bases, leaving 12 bases between the germline ends. Germline CDR1 SGDLS, CDR2 YYNGEE.

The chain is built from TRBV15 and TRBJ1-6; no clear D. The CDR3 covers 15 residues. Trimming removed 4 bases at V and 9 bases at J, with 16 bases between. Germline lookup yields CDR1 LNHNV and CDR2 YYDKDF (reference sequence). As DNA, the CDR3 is TGTGCCACCAGCAAGGAGCGCATAGGGAGTTCACCCCTCCACTTT. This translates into CATSKERIGSSPLHF.

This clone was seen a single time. The DNA of the CDR3 is TGCGCCAGCAGCCAATTTCTAGCGGGAGATCTCAATGAGCAGTTCTTC. Encoded protein: CASSQFLAGDLNEQFF. This rearrangement joins TRBV4-3 to TRBJ2-1; 10 nucleotides agree with TRBD2. Germline V gives CDR1 LGHNA, CDR2 YSLEER. Trimming at V came to 2 bases and at J to 6 bases, leaving 7 bases not matched to a gene. This CDR3 has 16 amino acids.

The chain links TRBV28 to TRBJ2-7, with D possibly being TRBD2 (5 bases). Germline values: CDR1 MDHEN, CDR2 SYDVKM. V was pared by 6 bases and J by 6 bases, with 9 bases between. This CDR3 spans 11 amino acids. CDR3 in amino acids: CASRDRGEQYF. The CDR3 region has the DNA TGTGCCAGCAGGGACCGGGGCGAGCAGTACTTC.

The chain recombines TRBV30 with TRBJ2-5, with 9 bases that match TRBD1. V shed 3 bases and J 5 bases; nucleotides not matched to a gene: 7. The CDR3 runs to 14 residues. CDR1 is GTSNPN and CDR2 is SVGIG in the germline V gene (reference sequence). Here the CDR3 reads CAWRRQGGSETQYF. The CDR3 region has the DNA TGTGCCTGGAGGAGACAGGGGGGTTCGGAGACCCAGTACTTC.

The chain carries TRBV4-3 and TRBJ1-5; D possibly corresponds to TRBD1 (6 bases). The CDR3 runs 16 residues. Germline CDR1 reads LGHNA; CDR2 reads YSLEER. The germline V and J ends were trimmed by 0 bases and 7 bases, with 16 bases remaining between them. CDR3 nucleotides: TGCGCCAGCAGCCAAGATCCGGGCAGGGGAGGGCAGCCCCAGCATTTT. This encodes CASSQDPGRGGQPQHF.

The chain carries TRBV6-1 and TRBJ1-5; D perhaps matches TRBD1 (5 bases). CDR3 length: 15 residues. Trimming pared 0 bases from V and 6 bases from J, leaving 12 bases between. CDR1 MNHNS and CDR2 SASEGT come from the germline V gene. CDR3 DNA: TGTGCCAGCAGTGAAGCAACACAGGCCCTTCAGCCCCAGCATTTT. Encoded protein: CASSEATQALQPQHF.

CDR3: CSVTGGGTGTQYF. CDR3 DNA sequence: TGCAGCGTTACAGGGGGCGGGACGGGTACGCAGTATTTT. The genes are TRBV29-1 and TRBJ2-3; TRBD1 agrees at 9 bases. The junction had 8 bases not matched to a gene; V was cut back by 5 bases and J by 8 bases. Germline assignment: CDR1 SQVTM and CDR2 ANQGSEA. This CDR3 spans 13 amino acids.

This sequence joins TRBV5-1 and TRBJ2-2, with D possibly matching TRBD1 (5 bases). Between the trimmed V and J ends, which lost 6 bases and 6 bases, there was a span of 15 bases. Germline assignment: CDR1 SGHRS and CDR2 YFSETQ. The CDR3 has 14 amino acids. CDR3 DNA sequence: TGCGCCAGCAATAGGGAAGGGGTCGCCGGGGAGCTGTTTTTT. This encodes CASNREGVAGELFF.

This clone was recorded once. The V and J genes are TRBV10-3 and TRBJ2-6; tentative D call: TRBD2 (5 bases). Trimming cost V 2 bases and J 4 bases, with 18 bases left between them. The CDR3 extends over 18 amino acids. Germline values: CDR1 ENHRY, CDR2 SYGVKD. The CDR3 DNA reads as TGTGCCATCAGTGAGACCGGGAATTTAATAATAGGGGCCAACGTCCTGACTTTC. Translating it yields CAISETGNLIIGANVLTF.

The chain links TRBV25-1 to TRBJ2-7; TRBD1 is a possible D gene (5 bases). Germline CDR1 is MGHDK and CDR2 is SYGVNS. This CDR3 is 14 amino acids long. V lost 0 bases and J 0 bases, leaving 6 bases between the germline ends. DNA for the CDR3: TGTGCCAGCAGTGAATATGACAGCTCCTACGAGCAGTACTTC. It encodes CASSEYDSSYEQYF.

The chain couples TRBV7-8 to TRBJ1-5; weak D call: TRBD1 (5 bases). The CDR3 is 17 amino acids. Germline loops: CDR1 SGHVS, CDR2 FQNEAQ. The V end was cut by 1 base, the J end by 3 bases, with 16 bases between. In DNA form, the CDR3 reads TGTGCCAGCAGCTTAGACAGGCAGGCGGGGATCAATCAGCCCCAGCATTTT. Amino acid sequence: CASSLDRQAGINQPQHF.

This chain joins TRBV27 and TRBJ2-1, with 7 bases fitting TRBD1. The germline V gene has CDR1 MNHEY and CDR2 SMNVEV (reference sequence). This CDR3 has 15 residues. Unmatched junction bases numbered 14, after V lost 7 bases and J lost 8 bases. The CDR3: CASTRDRDFAHEQFF. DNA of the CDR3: TGTGCCAGCACCCGGGACAGAGATTTTGCCCATGAGCAGTTCTTC.

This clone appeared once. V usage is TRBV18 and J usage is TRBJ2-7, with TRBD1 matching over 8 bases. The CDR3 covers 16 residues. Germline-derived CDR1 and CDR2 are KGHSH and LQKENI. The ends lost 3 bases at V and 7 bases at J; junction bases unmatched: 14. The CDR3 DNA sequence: TGTGCCAGCTCACCGGGCTCGGGACAGGCCTTTGGTGAGCAGTACTTC. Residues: CASSPGSGQAFGEQYF.

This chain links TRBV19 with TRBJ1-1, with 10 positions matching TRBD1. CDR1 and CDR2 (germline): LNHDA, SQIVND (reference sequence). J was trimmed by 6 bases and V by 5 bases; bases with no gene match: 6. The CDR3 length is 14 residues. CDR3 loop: CASSPGDRGAEAFF. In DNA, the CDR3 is TGTGCCAGTAGTCCCGGGGACAGGGGTGCTGAAGCTTTCTTT.